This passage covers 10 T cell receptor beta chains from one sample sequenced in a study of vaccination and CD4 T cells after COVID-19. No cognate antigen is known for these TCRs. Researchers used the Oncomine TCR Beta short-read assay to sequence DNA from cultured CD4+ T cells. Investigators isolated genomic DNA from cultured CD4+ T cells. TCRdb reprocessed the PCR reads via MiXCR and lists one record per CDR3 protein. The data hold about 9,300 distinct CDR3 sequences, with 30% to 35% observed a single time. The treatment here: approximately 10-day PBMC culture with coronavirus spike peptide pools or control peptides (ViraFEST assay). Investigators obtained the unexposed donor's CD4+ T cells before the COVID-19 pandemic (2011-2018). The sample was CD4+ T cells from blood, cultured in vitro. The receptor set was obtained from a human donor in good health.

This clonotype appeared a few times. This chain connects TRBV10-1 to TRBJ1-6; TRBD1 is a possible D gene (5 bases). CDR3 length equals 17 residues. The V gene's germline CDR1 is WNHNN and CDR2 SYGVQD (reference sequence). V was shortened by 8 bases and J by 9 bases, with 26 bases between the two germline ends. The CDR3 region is CASRTPGRAGKGSPLHF. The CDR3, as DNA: TGCGCCAGCCGGACCCCGGGCAGGGCGGGAAAGGGTTCACCCCTCCACTTT.

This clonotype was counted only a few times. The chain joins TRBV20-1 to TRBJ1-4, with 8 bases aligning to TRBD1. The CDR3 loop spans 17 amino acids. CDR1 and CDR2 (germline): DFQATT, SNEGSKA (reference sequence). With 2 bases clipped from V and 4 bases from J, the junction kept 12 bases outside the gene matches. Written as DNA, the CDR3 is TGCAGTGCTAGACAGGGGGCCTCCCCTCTGCTTAATGAAAAACTGTTTTTT. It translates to CSARQGASPLLNEKLFF.

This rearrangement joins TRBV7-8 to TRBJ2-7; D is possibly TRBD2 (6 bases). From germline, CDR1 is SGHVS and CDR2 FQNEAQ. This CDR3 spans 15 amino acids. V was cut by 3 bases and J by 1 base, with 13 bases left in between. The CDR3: CASSFYPGLSYEQYF. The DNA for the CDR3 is TGTGCCAGCAGCTTTTACCCGGGACTTTCCTACGAGCAGTACTTC.

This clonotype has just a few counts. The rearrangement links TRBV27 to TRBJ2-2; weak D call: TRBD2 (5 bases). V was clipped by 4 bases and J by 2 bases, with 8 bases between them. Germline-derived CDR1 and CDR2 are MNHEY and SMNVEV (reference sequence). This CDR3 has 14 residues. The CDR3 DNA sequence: TGTGCCAGCAGTTCGCGGGCCAACACCGGGGAGCTGTTTTTT. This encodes CASSSRANTGELFF.

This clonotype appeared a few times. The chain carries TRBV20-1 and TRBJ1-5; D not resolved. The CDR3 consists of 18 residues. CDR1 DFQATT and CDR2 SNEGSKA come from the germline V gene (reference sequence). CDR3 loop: CRRPGIGVYKGSNQPQHF. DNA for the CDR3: TGCAGACGTCCCGGGATCGGGGTATATAAAGGGAGCAATCAGCCCCAGCATTTT.

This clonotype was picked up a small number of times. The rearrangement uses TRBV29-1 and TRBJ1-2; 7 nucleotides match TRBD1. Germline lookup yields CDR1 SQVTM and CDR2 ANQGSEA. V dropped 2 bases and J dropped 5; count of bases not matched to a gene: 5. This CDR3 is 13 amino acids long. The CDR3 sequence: CSVEWPGGYGYTF. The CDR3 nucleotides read TGCAGCGTTGAATGGCCAGGGGGATATGGCTACACCTTC.

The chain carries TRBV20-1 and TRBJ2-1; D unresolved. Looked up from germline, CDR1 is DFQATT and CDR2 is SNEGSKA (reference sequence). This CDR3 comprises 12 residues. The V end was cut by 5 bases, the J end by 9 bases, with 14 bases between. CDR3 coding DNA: TGCAGTGCTGGCTCAGGTCCCGGTGAGCAGTTCTTC. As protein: CSAGSGPGEQFF.

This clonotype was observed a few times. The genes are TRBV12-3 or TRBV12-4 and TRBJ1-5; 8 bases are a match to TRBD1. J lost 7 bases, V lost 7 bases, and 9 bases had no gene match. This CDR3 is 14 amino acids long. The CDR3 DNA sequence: TGTGCCAGCACCGTGGACAGGGTTCTGCAGCCCCAGCATTTT. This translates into CASTVDRVLQPQHF.

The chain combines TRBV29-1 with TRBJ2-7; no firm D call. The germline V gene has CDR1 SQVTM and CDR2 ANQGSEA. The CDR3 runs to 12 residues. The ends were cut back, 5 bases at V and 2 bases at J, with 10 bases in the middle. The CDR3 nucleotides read TGCAGCGTTAGTGACGGCACCTACGAGCAGTACTTC. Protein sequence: CSVSDGTYEQYF.

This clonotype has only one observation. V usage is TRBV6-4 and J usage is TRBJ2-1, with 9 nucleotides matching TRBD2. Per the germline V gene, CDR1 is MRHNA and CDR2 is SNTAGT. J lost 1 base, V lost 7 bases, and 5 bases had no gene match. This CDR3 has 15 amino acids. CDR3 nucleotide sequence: TGTGCCAGCACCCGGACTAGCGCTTCCTACAATGAGCAGTTCTTC. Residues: CASTRTSASYNEQFF.